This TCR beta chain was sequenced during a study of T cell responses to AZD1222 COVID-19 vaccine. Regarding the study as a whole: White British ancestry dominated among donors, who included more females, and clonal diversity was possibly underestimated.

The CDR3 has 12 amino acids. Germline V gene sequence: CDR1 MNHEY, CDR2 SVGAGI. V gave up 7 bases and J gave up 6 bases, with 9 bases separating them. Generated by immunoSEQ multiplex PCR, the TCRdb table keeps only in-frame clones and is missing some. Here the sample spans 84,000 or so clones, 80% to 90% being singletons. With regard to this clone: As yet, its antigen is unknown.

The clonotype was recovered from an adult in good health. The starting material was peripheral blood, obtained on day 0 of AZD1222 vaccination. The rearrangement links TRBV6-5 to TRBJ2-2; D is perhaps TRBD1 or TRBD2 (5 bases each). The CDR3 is CASTPGPGELFF. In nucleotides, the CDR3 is TGTGCCAGCACCCCGGGGCCCGGGGAGCTGTTTTTT.